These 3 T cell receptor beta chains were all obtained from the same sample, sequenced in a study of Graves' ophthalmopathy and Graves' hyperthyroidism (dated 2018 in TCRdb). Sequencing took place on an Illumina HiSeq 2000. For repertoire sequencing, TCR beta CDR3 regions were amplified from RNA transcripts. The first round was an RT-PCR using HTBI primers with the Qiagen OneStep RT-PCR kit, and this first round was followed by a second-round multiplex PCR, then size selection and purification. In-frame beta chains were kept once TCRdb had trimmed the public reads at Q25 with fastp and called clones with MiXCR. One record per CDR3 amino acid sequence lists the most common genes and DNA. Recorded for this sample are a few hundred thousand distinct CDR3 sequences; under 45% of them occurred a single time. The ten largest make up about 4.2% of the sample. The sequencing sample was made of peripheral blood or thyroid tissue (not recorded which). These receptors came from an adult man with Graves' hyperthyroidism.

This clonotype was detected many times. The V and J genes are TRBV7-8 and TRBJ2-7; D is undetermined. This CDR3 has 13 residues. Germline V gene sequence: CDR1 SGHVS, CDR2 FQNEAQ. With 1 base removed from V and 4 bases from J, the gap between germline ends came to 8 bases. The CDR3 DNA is TGTGCCAGCAGCTTAGTCTTAGGGTACGAGCAGTACTTC. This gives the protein CASSLVLGYEQYF.

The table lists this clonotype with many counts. The CDR3 DNA reads as TGCGCCAGCAGCCACCCGGACAGGGAAAGGGGCTACACCTTC. This gives the protein CASSHPDRERGYTF. The chain links TRBV4-1 to TRBJ1-2; TRBD1 agrees at 8 bases. V shed 3 bases and J 8 bases; nucleotides not matched to a gene: 8. The germline V gene has CDR1 MGHRA and CDR2 YSYEKL. This CDR3 region has 14 residues.

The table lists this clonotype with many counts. CDR3 DNA: TGCAGTGCTAGGTCTGGGCTCTACAATCAGCCCCAGCATTTT. Amino acids: CSARSGLYNQPQHF. The genes are TRBV20-1 and TRBJ1-5, with D unresolved. Deletions cut 3 bases from V and 3 bases from J, with 12 bases between. This CDR3 comprises 14 residues. CDR1 is DFQATT and CDR2 is SNEGSKA in the germline V gene (reference sequence).